This T cell receptor beta chain was found in a study of CD8 T cells in Susac syndrome. V shed 6 bases and J shed 1 base, with 10 bases lying between them. The CDR3 extends over 13 amino acids. The germline V gene encodes CDR1 MNHEY and CDR2 SMNVEV (reference sequence). A quantity of about 0.45 to 1 ug RNA underwent reverse transcription using random hexamers. Using its own MiXCR run on the immunoSEQ multiplex PCR reads, TCRdb lists one record per CDR3 protein. In the table there are 70,000 to 100,000 distinct CDR3 sequences, roughly 95% of which are singletons. The sample was CD8+ T cells from PBMCs. The gene calls are TRBV27 and TRBJ2-7; D call uncertain. The clonotype was recovered from a human donor with Susac syndrome. For the CDR3, the DNA is TGTGCCAGCAGCTTTACAGTTTCCTACGAGCAGTACTTC. Translated, it gives CASSFTVSYEQYF.